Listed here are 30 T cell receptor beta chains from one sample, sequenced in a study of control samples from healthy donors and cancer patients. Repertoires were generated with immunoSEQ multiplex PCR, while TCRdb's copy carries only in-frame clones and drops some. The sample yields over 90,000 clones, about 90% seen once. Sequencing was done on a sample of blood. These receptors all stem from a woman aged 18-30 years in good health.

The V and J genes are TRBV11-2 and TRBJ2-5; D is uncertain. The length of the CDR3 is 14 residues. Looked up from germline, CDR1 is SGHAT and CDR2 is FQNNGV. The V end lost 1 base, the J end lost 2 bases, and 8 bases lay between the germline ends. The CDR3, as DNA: TGTGCCAGCAGCTTAGTTAGAGTACAAGAGACCCAGTACTTC. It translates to CASSLVRVQETQYF.

CDR3 loop: CASSFGTSGGDEQFF. In nucleotides, the CDR3 is TGTGCCAGTAGTTTCGGTACTAGCGGGGGGGATGAGCAGTTCTTC. This sequence joins TRBV19 and TRBJ2-1, with 13 bases identical to TRBD2. The J segment lost 8 bases and the V segment lost 5 bases, leaving 6 bases of the junction unmatched. This CDR3 is 15 amino acids long. Germline-derived CDR1 and CDR2 are LNHDA and SQIVND (reference sequence). The full variable domain, with the rest looked up from reference TRBV19 and TRBJ2-1, is DGGITQSPKYLFRKEGQNVTLSCEQNLNHDAMYWYRQDPGQGLRLIYYSQIVNDFQKGDIAEGYSVSREKKESFPLTVTSAQKNPTAFYLCASSFGTSGGDEQFFGPGTRLTVL.

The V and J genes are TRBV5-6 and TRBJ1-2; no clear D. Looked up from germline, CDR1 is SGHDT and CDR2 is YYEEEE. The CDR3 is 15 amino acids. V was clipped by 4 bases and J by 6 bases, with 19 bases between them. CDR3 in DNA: TGTGCCAGCAGCCCAGAAGGGTGGCCGAGCGATGGCTACACCTTC. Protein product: CASSPEGWPSDGYTF.

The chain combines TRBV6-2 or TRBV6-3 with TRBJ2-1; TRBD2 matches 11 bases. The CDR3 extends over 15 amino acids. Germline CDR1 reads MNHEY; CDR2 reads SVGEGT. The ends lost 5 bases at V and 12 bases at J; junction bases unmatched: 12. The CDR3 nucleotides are TGTGCCAGCAGTCTCGGGACTAGCGGTTTGGGCGGGCAGTTCTTC. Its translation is CASSLGTSGLGGQFF.

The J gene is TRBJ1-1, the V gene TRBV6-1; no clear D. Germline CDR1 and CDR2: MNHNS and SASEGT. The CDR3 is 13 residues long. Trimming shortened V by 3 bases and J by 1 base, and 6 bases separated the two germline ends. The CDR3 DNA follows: TGTGCCAGCAGTGAGAAAACGAACACTGAAGCTTTCTTT. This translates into CASSEKTNTEAFF.

In nucleotides, the CDR3 is TGCGCCAGCAGCTTGGTGGTGGAGGATACGCAGTATTTT. Residues: CASSLVVEDTQYF. The chain joins TRBV5-1 to TRBJ2-3; D gene ambiguous. The CDR3 is made up of 13 amino acids. V lost 0 bases and J lost 6, with 8 bases in between. The germline V gene encodes CDR1 SGHRS and CDR2 YFSETQ. Together with reference TRBV5-1 and TRBJ2-3, the CDR3 gives the full variable domain: KAGVTQTPRYLIKTRGQQVTLSCSPISGHRSVSWYQQTPGQGLQFLFEYFSETQRNKGNFPGRFSGRQFSNSRSEMNVSTLELGDSALYLCASSLVVEDTQYFGPGTRLTVL.

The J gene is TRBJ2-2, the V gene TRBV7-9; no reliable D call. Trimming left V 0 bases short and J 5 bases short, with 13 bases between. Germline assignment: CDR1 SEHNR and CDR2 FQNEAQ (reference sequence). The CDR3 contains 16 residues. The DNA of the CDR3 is TGTGCCAGCAGCTTAGCGCTCACAGCTGGGACCGGGGAGCTGTTTTTT. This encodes CASSLALTAGTGELFF.

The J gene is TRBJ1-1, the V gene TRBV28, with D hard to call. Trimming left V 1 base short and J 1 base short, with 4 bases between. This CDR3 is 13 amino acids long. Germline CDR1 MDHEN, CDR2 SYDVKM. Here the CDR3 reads CASSLYANTEAFF. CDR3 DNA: TGTGCCAGCAGTTTATACGCGAACACTGAAGCTTTCTTT.

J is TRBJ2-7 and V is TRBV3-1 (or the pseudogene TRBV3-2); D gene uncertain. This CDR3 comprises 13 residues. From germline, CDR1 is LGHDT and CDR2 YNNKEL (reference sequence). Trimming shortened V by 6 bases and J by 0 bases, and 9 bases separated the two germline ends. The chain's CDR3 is CASRQASSYEQYF. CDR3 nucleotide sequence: TGTGCCAGCAGGCAGGCTAGCTCCTACGAGCAGTACTTC.

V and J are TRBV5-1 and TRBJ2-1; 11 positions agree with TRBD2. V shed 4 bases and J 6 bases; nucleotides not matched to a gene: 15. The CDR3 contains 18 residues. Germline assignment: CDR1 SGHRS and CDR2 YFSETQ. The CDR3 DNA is TGCGCCAGCAGCGACCGGCCCACTAGCGGGAGTTTGTCCAATGAGCAGTTCTTC. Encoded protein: CASSDRPTSGSLSNEQFF.

The CDR3 spells CASSVGLADYNEQFF. The CDR3 nucleotides read TGTGCCAGCAGCGTGGGACTAGCGGATTACAATGAGCAGTTCTTC. The chain uses TRBV9 and TRBJ2-1, with 11 positions matching TRBD2. The CDR3 contains 15 residues. Per germline, CDR1 SGDLS and CDR2 YYNGEE. V gave up 2 bases and J gave up 4 bases; unmatched junction bases: 2.

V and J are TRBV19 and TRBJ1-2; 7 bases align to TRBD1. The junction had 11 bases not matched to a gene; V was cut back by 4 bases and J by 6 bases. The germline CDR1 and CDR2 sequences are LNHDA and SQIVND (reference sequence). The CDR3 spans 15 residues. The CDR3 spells CASSTPGGTGNGYTF. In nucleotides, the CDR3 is TGTGCCAGTAGTACCCCAGGGGGAACTGGAAATGGCTACACCTTC.

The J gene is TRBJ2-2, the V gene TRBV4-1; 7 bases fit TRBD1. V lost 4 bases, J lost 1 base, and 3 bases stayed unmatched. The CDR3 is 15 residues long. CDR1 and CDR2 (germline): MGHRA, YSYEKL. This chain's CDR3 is CASSPGQVNTGELFF. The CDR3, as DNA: TGCGCCAGCAGCCCTGGACAGGTGAACACCGGGGAGCTGTTTTTT.

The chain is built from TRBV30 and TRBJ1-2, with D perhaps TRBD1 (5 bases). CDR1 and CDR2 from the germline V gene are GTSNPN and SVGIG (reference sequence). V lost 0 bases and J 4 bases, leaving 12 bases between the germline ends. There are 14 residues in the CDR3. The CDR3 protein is CAWSVTQGSYGYTF. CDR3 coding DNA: TGTGCCTGGAGTGTAACCCAGGGCTCCTATGGCTACACCTTC.

This CDR3 reads CASSSYRGRGETQYF. The CDR3 region has the DNA TGTGCCAGTAGTTCCTACAGGGGGCGCGGAGAGACCCAGTACTTC. The chain carries TRBV19 and TRBJ2-5; TRBD1 matches 9 bases. The CDR3 is 15 amino acids. Trimming removed 5 bases from V and 4 bases from J; junction bases left unmatched: 8. Per the germline V gene, CDR1 is LNHDA and CDR2 is SQIVND (reference sequence).

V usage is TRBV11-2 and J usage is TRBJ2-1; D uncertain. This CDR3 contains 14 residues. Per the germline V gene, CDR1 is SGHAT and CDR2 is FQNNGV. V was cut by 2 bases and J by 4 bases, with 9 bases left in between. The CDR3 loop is CASSLIPTYNEQFF. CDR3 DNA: TGTGCCAGCAGCTTAATCCCGACATACAATGAGCAGTTCTTC.

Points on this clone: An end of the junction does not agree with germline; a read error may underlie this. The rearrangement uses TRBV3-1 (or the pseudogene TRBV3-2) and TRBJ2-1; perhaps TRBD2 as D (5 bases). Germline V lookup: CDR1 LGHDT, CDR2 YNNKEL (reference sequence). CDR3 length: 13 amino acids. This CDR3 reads CAGSPLVPAEQFF. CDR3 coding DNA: TGTGCCGGCAGCCCACTAGTTCCCGCTGAGCAGTTCTTC.

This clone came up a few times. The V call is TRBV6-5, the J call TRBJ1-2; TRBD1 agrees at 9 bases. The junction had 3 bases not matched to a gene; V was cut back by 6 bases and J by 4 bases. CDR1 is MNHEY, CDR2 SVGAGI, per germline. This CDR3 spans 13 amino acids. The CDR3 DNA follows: TGTGCCAGCAGGGGACAGGGAAGCTATGGCTACACCTTC. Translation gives CASRGQGSYGYTF.

CDR3 region: CASSLVSREQFF. In DNA, the CDR3 is TGCGCCAGCAGCTTGGTATCCCGGGAGCAGTTCTTC. The J gene is TRBJ2-1, the V gene TRBV5-1, with no clear D. Germline values: CDR1 SGHRS, CDR2 YFSETQ. The CDR3 has 12 amino acids. Trimming stripped 0 bases from V and 10 bases from J, with 8 bases between.

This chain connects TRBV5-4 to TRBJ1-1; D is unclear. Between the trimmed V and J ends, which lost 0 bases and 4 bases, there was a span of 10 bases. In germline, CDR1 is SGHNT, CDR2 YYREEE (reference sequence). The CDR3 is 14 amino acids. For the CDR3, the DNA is TGTGCCAGCAGCTTGGTGATGAAACCCACTGAAGCTTTCTTT. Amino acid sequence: CASSLVMKPTEAFF.

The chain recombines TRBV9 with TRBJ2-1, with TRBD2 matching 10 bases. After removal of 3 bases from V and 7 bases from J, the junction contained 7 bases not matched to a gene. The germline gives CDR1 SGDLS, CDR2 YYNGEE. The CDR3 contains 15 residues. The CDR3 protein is CASSALAGGYNEQFF. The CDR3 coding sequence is TGTGCCAGCAGCGCCTTAGCGGGGGGATATAATGAGCAGTTCTTC.

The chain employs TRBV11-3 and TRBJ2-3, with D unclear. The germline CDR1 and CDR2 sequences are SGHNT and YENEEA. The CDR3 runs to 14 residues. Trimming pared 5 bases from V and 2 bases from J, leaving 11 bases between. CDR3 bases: TGTGCCAGCAGCCAGACTGGGCTCACAGATACGCAGTATTTT. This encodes CASSQTGLTDTQYF.

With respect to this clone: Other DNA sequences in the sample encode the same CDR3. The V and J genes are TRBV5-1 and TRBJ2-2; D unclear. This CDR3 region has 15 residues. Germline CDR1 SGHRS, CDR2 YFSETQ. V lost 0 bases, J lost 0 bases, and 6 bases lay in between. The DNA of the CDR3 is TGCGCCAGCAGCTTGGTTACAGCGAACACCGGGGAGCTGTTTTTT. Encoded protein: CASSLVTANTGELFF.

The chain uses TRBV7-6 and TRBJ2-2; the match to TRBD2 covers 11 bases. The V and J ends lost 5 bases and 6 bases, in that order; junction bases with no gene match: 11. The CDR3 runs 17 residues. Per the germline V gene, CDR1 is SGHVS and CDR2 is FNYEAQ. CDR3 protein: CASSVITSGRFAGELFF. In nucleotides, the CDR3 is TGTGCCAGCAGCGTGATAACTAGCGGGAGATTCGCCGGGGAGCTGTTTTTT.

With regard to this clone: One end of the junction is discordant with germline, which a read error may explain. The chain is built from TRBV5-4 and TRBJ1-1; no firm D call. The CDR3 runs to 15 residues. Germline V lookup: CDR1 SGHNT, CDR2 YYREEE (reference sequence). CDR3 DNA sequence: TGTGCCAGCAGTTTGGGAAGGGTGCGCGGGCCTGAAGCTTTCTTT. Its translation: CASSLGRVRGPEAFF.

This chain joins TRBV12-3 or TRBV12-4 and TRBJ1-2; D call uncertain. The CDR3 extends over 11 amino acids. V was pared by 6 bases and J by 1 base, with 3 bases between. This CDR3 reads CASSLNYGYTF. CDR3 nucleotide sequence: TGTGCCAGCAGCCTTAACTATGGCTACACCTTC.

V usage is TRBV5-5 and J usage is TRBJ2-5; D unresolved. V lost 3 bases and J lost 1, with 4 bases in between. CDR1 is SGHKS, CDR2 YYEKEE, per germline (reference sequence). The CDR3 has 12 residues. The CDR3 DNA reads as TGTGCCAGCAGCTCCGTCCAAGAGACCCAGTACTTC. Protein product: CASSSVQETQYF.

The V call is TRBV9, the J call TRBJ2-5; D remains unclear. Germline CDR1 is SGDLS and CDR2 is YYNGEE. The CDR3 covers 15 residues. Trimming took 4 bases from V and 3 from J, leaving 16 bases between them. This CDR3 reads CASSPYKEREETQYF. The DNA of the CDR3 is TGTGCCAGCAGCCCCTACAAGGAACGGGAAGAGACCCAGTACTTC. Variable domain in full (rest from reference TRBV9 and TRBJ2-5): DSGVTQTPKHLITATGQRVTLRCSPRSGDLSVYWYQQSLDQGLQFLIQYYNGEERAKGNILERFSAQQFPDLHSELNLSSLELGDSALYFCASSPYKEREETQYFGPGTRLLVL.

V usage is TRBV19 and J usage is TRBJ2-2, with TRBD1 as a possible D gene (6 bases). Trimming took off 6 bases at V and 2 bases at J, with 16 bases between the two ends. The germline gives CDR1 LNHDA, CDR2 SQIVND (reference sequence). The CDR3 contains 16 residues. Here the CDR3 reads CASRARDTGNTGELFF. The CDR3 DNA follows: TGTGCCAGTAGGGCCCGGGACACCGGAAACACCGGGGAGCTGTTTTTT.

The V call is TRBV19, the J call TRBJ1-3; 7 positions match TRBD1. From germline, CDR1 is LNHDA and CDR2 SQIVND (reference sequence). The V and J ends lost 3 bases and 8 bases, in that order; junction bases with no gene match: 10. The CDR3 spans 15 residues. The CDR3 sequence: CASSITTGTLDTIYF. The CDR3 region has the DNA TGTGCCAGTAGTATTACGACAGGGACTTTAGACACCATATATTTT.